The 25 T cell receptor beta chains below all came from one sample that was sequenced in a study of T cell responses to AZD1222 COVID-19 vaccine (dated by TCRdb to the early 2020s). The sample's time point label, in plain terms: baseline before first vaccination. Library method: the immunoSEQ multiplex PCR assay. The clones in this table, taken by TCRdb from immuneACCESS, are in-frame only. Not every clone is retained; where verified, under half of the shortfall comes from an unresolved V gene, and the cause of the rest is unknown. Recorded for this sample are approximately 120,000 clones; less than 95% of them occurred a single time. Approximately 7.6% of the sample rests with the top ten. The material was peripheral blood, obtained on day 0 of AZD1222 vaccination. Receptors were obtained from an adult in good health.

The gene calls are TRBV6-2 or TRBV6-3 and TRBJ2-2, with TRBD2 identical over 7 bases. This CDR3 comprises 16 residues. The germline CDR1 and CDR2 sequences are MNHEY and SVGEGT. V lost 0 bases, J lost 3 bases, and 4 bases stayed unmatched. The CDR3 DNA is TGTGCCAGCAGTTACTCGCTAGCGGAGGACACCGGGGAGCTGTTTTTT. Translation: CASSYSLAEDTGELFF.

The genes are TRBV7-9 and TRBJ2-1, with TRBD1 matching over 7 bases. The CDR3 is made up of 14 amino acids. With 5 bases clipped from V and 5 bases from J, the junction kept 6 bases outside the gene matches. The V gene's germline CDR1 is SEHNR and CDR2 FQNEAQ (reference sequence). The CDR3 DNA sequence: TGTGCCAGCAGCCCTAGACAGGGCCACAATGAGCAGTTCTTC. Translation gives CASSPRQGHNEQFF.

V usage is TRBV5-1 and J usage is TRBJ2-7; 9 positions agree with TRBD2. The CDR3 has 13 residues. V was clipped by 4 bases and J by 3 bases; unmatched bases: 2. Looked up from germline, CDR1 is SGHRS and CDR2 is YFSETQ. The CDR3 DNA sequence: TGCGCCAGCAGCAGTAGCGGGAGCTACGAGCAGTACTTC. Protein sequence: CASSSSGSYEQYF.

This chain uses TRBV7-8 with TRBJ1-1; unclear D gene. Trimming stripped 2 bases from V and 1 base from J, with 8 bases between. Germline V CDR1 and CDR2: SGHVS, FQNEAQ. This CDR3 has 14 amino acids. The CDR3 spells CASSLSSANTEAFF. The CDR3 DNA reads TGTGCCAGCAGCTTATCGTCCGCGAACACTGAAGCTTTCTTT.

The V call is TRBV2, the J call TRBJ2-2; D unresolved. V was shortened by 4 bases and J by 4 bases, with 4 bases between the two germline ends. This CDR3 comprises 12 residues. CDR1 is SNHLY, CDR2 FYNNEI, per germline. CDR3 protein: CASSASTGELFF. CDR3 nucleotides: TGTGCCAGCAGTGCGAGCACCGGGGAGCTGTTTTTT.

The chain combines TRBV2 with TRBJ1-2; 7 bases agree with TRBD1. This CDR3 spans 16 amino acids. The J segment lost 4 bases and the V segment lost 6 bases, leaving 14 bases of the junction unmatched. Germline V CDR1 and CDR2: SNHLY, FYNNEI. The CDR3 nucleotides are TGTGCCAGCAGAAGCGATTTTAGGGACAGCGGCTATGGCTACACCTTC. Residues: CASRSDFRDSGYGYTF.

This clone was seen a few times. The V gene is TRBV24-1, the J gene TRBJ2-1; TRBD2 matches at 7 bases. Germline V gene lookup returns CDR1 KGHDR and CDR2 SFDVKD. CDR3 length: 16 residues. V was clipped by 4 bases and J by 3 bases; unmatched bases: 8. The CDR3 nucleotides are TGTGCCACCAGTGACCCGGGGAGGGACCACTACAATGAGCAGTTCTTC. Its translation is CATSDPGRDHYNEQFF.

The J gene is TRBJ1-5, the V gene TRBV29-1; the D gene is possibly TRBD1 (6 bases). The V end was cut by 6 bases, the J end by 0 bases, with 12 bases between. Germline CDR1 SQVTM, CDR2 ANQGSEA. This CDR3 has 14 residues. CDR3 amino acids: CSVAQGNSNQPQHF. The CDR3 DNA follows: TGCAGCGTCGCCCAGGGGAATAGCAATCAGCCCCAGCATTTT. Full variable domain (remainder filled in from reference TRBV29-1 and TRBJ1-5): SAVISQKPSRDICQRGTSLTIQCQVDSQVTMMFWYRQQPGQSLTLIATANQGSEATYESGFVIDKFPISRPNLTFSTLTVSNMSPEDSSIYLCSVAQGNSNQPQHFGDGTRLSIL.

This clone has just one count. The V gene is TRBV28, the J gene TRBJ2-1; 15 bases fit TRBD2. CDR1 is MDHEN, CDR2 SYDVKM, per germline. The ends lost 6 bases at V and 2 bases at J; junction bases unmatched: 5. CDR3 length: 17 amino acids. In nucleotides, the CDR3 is TGTGCCAGCAGGAGGACTAGCGGGAGGGCCCCCTACAATGAGCAGTTCTTC. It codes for CASRRTSGRAPYNEQFF.

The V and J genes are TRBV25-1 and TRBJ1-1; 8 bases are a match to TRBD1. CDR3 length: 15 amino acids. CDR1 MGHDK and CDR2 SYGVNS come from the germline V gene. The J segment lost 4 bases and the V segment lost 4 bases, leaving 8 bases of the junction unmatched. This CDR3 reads CASSGLDRASTEAFF. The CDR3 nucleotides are TGTGCCAGCAGTGGATTGGACAGGGCCTCCACTGAAGCTTTCTTT.

The CDR3, as DNA: TGTGCCAGCTCAAGCCGGGACAGTATCTCTGGAAACACCATATATTTT. It encodes CASSSRDSISGNTIYF. The chain links TRBV18 to TRBJ1-3, with TRBD1 matching 7 bases. CDR1 and CDR2 from the germline V gene are KGHSH and LQKENI. V shed 5 bases and J 0 bases; nucleotides not matched to a gene: 7. The CDR3 runs 16 residues.

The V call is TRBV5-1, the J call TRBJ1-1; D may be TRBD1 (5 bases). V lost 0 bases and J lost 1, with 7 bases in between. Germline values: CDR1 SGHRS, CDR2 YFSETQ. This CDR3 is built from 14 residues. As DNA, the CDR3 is TGCGCCAGCAGCTTGGTAGGGACGAACACTGAAGCTTTCTTT. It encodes CASSLVGTNTEAFF.

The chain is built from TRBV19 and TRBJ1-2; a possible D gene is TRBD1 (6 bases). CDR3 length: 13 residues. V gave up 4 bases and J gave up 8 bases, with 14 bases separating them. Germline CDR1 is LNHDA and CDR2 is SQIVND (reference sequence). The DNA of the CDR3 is TGTGCCAGTAGTAAAATGGACAGATTCGGCTACACCTTC. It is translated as CASSKMDRFGYTF.

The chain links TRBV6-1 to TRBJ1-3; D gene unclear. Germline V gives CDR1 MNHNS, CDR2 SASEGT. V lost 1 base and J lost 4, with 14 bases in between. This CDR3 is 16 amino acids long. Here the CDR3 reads CASSEDSASLGNTIYF. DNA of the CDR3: TGTGCCAGCAGTGAAGACAGTGCCTCGTTGGGAAACACCATATATTTT.

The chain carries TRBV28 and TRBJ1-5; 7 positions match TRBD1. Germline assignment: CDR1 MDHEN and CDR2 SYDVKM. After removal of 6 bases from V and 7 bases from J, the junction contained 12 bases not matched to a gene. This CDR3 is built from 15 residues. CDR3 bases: TGTGCCAGCAGCACCCCCGGACAGGTTGGCCAGCCCCAGCATTTT. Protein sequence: CASSTPGQVGQPQHF.

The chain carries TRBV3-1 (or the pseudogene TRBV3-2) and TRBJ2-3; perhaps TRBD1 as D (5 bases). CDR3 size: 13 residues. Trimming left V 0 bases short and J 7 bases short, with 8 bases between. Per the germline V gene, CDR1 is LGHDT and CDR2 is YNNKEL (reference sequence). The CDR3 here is CASSQEDSYTQYF. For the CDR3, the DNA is TGTGCCAGCAGCCAAGAAGACAGCTATACGCAGTATTTT.

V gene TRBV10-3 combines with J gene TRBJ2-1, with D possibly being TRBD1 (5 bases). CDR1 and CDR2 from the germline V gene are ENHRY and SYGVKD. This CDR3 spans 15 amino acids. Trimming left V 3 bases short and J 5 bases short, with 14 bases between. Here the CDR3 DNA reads TGTGCCATCAGTGACCTCAATGACAGTAACAATGAGCAGTTCTTC. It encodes CAISDLNDSNNEQFF.

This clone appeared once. The CDR3 spells CASSLGTGTFNYGYTF. The CDR3 DNA reads TGCGCCAGCAGCTTGGGTACCGGGACCTTCAACTATGGCTACACCTTC. This chain connects TRBV5-1 to TRBJ1-2, with D possibly TRBD1 on 5 matching bases. Germline assignment: CDR1 SGHRS and CDR2 YFSETQ. With 0 bases removed from V and 2 bases from J, the gap between germline ends came to 14 bases. The CDR3 loop spans 16 amino acids.

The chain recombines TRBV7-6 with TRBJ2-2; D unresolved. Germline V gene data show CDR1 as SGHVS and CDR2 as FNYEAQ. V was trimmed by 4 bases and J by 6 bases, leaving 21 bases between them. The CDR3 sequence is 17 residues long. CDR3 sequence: CASSSDWTYSHAGELFF. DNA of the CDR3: TGTGCCAGCAGCTCTGATTGGACCTATTCACACGCCGGGGAGCTGTTTTTT. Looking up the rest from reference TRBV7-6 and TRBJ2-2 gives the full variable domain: GAGVSQSPRYKVTKRGQDVALRCDPISGHVSLYWYRQALGQGPEFLTYFNYEAQQDKSGLPNDRFSAERPEGSISTLTIQRTEQRDSAMYRCASSSDWTYSHAGELFFGEGSRLTVL.

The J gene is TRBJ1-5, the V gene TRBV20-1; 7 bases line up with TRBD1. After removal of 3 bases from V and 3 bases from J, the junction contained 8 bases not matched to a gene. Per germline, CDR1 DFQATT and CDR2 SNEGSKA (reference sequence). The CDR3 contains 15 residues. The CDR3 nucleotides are TGCAGTGCTAGTCCCCCGGGACAGCTCAATCAGCCCCAGCATTTT. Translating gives CSASPPGQLNQPQHF.

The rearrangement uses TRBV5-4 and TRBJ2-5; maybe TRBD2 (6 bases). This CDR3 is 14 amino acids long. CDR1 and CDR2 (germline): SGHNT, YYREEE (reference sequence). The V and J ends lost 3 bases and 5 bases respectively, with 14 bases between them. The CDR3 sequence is CASSSSGVEETQYF. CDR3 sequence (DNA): TGTGCCAGCAGCTCATCGGGGGTCGAGGAGACCCAGTACTTC.

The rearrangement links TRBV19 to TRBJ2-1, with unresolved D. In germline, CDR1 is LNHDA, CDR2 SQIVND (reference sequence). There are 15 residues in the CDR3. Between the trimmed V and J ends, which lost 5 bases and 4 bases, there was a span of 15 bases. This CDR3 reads CASSRTLGRYNEQFF. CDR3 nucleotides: TGTGCCAGTAGTCGCACTTTGGGTCGTTACAATGAGCAGTTCTTC.

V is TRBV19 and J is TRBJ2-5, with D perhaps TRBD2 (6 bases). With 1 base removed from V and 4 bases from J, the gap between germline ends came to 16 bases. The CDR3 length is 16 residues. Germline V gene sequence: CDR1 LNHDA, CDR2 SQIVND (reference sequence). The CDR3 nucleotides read TGTGCCAGTAGTATAGGGAGAGTCCCCGGGGGAGAGACCCAGTACTTC. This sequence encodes CASSIGRVPGGETQYF.

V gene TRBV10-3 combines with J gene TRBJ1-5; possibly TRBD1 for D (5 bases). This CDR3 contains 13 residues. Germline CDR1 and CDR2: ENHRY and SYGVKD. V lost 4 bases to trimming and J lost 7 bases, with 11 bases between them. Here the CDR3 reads CAISGGVGQPQHF. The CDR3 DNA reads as TGTGCCATCAGTGGGGGGGTTGGACAGCCCCAGCATTTT.

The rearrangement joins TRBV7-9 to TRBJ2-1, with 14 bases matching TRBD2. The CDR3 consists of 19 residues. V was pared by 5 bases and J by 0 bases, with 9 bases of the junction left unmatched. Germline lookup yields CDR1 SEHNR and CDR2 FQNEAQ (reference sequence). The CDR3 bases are TGTGCCAGCAGCCCAAGAACCGGGACTAGCGGGAGCTCCTACAATGAGCAGTTCTTC. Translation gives CASSPRTGTSGSSYNEQFF.